Listed here are 29 T cell receptor beta chains from one sample, sequenced in a study of a mutant IDH1 vaccine in newly diagnosed glioma. The assay was immunoSEQ multiplex PCR, and TCRdb's table has in-frame clones only and misses some. The table has around 50,000 clones, around 80% seen once. Antigen specificity for these receptors is unknown. Documented time point: week 5, during vaccination. Doses consisted of 300 ug of mutant IDH1 20-mer peptide each, paired with topical imiquimod. The material sequenced was PBMCs, taken from a glioma patient whose treatment included an IDH1 peptide vaccine. The receptor source for this set is a man over 45 with glioma.

This clone was observed a few times. The rearrangement uses TRBV6-5 and TRBJ1-1; D unclear. The CDR3 is 13 residues long. V gave up 2 bases and J gave up 5 bases, with 9 bases separating them. CDR1 MNHEY and CDR2 SVGAGI come from the germline V gene. For the CDR3, the DNA is TGTGCCAGCAGTTACGAAGGCTTGACTGAAGCTTTCTTT. Amino acids: CASSYEGLTEAFF.

The V call is TRBV12-5, the J call TRBJ1-1; the D gene is possibly TRBD1 (6 bases). Trimming removed 4 bases at V and 11 bases at J, with 14 bases between. The CDR3 is made up of 12 amino acids. The germline V gene encodes CDR1 LGHNT and CDR2 FRNRAP. The DNA for the CDR3 is TGTGCTAGTGGTTCAAAGGACAGAGGGGCTTTCTTT. Amino acid sequence: CASGSKDRGAFF.

This clone showed up just a few times. The chain links TRBV19 to TRBJ1-2, with 8 bases that match TRBD1. The germline V gene has CDR1 LNHDA and CDR2 SQIVND (reference sequence). With 7 bases clipped from V and 3 bases from J, the junction kept 7 bases outside the gene matches. The CDR3 is 14 amino acids. CDR3 in amino acids: CASIPGTGHYGYTF. For the CDR3, the DNA is TGTGCCAGTATACCCGGGACAGGCCACTATGGCTACACCTTC.

The chain's CDR3 is CASSLGGNYGYTF. The CDR3 region has the DNA TGTGCCAGCAGCTTGGGCGGTAACTATGGCTACACCTTC. The gene calls are TRBV11-2 and TRBJ1-2; D is undetermined. Trimming left V 3 bases short and J 1 base short, with 6 bases between. CDR3 length equals 13 residues. From germline, CDR1 is SGHAT and CDR2 FQNNGV.

The chain employs TRBV2 and TRBJ1-1; 9 positions match TRBD1. Per germline, CDR1 SNHLY and CDR2 FYNNEI. This CDR3 contains 13 residues. The trim removed 9 bases at V and 4 bases at J, leaving 6 bases unmatched. CDR3: CARGDRVSTEAFF. CDR3 DNA sequence: TGTGCCAGGGGGGACAGGGTCAGCACTGAAGCTTTCTTT.

This chain uses TRBV29-1 with TRBJ2-1, with 10 nucleotides matching TRBD1. This CDR3 comprises 15 residues. With 3 bases clipped from V and 3 bases from J, the junction kept 5 bases outside the gene matches. Germline V gene lookup returns CDR1 SQVTM and CDR2 ANQGSEA. This CDR3 reads CSVDPDRGYYNEQFF. CDR3 DNA sequence: TGCAGCGTTGACCCGGACAGGGGGTACTACAATGAGCAGTTCTTC.

The chain has TRBV9 and TRBJ2-7; TRBD1 matches 10 bases. The CDR3 length is 15 residues. Losses at the gene ends were 3 bases for V and 2 bases for J; bases not matched to a gene: 5. Germline values: CDR1 SGDLS, CDR2 YYNGEE. DNA for the CDR3: TGTGCCAGCAGCGCGGGGACAGGGGTGGCCTACGAGCAGTACTTC. This gives the protein CASSAGTGVAYEQYF.

The chain has TRBV7-2 and TRBJ1-5; D call uncertain. The CDR3 extends over 13 amino acids. Germline CDR1 reads SGHTA; CDR2 reads FQGNSA. The V gene lost 3 bases and the J gene lost 4 bases, with 7 bases spanning the gap. CDR3: CASSLAENQPQHF. DNA for the CDR3: TGTGCCAGCAGCTTGGCAGAGAATCAGCCCCAGCATTTT. Full variable domain (outside the CDR3, taken from reference TRBV7-2 and TRBJ1-5): GAGVSQSPSNKVTEKGKDVELRCDPISGHTALYWYRQSLGQGLEFLIYFQGNSAPDKSGLPSDRFSAERTGGSVSTLTIQRTQQEDSAVYLCASSLAENQPQHFGDGTRLSIL.

The gene calls are TRBV7-3 and TRBJ2-7; D is perhaps TRBD1 (6 bases). Trimming shortened V by 4 bases and J by 5 bases, and 9 bases separated the two germline ends. CDR1 is SGHTA, CDR2 FQGTGA, per germline. This CDR3 contains 12 residues. The CDR3, as DNA: TGTGCCAGCAGCTCACAGGGCGACGAGCAGTACTTC. As protein: CASSSQGDEQYF.

This clone was observed once. The chain carries TRBV19 and TRBJ2-7, with D unclear. V was clipped by 3 bases and J by 1 base, with 13 bases between them. The CDR3 runs 15 residues. Germline CDR1 reads LNHDA; CDR2 reads SQIVND (reference sequence). The CDR3 bases are TGTGCCAGTAGTATTCCGGGTAAAGGATCCTACGAGCAGTACTTC. It yields the protein CASSIPGKGSYEQYF.

This chain connects TRBV19 to TRBJ1-2; tentatively, D is TRBD1 (5 bases). Trimming took 3 bases from V and 6 from J, leaving 8 bases between them. Germline CDR1 LNHDA, CDR2 SQIVND (reference sequence). The CDR3 is made up of 12 amino acids. The CDR3 reads CASSIGGNGYTF. CDR3 nucleotides: TGTGCCAGTAGTATCGGGGGGAATGGCTACACCTTC.

The genes are TRBV19 and TRBJ1-1; unclear D gene. This CDR3 region has 12 residues. The V and J ends lost 3 bases and 7 bases respectively, with 9 bases between them. Germline CDR1 LNHDA, CDR2 SQIVND (reference sequence). CDR3 sequence (DNA): TGTGCCAGTAGTATCAGCAGTTATGAAGCTTTCTTT. Its translation is CASSISSYEAFF. The full variable domain, its missing parts supplied by reference TRBV19 and TRBJ1-1, is DGGITQSPKYLFRKEGQNVTLSCEQNLNHDAMYWYRQDPGQGLRLIYYSQIVNDFQKGDIAEGYSVSREKKESFPLTVTSAQKNPTAFYLCASSISSYEAFFGQGTRLTVV.

The V gene is TRBV30, the J gene TRBJ2-1; no firm D call. V gave up 5 bases and J gave up 4 bases, with 18 bases separating them. This CDR3 spans 15 amino acids. Germline V lookup: CDR1 GTSNPN, CDR2 SVGIG (reference sequence). Written as DNA, the CDR3 is TGTGCCTGGTCGAGAGGACGATCAGTGTACAATGAGCAGTTCTTC. It encodes CAWSRGRSVYNEQFF. The full variable domain, its missing parts supplied by reference TRBV30 and TRBJ2-1, is SQTIHQWPATLVQPVGSPLSLECTVEGTSNPNLYWYRQAAGRGLQLLFYSVGIGQISSEVPQNLSASRPQDRQFILSSKKLLLSDSGFYLCAWSRGRSVYNEQFFGPGTRLTVL.

This clone was recorded once. The chain carries TRBV5-1 and TRBJ2-1; D tentatively reads TRBD1 or TRBD2 (5 bases each). Trimming removed 0 bases at V and 4 bases at J, with 11 bases between. The germline V gene encodes CDR1 SGHRS and CDR2 YFSETQ. The CDR3 runs 15 residues. CDR3 nucleotide sequence: TGCGCCAGCAGCTTGGGGGGGAGATATTACAATGAGCAGTTCTTC. It yields the protein CASSLGGRYYNEQFF.

The chain recombines TRBV27 with TRBJ1-5; 11 bases align to TRBD1. V dropped 5 bases and J dropped 3; count of bases not matched to a gene: 12. The CDR3 runs to 18 residues. CDR1 and CDR2 (germline): MNHEY, SMNVEV (reference sequence). The CDR3 DNA reads TGTGCCAGCAGTCTCCTCGGGACAGGGGGGGGATACAATCAGCCCCAGCATTTT. Translation gives CASSLLGTGGGYNQPQHF.

The chain has TRBV30 and TRBJ2-7; 9 bases fit TRBD1. Germline trimming cut 1 base from V and 6 bases from J; bases unmatched to any gene: 10. This CDR3 region has 15 residues. Germline-derived CDR1 and CDR2 are GTSNPN and SVGIG (reference sequence). The CDR3 sequence is CAWSAPRTGAGEQYF. DNA of the CDR3: TGTGCCTGGAGTGCCCCCCGGACAGGGGCGGGCGAGCAGTACTTC.

The CDR3 region is CASSLRGLGRGLMNTEAFF. CDR3 DNA: TGTGCCAGCAGTTTAAGGGGGCTGGGGAGGGGACTAATGAACACTGAAGCTTTCTTT. This chain connects TRBV27 to TRBJ1-1, with 7 bases aligning to TRBD1. The ends lost 2 bases at V and 0 bases at J; junction bases unmatched: 15. The CDR3 consists of 19 residues. CDR1 and CDR2 from the germline V gene are MNHEY and SMNVEV (reference sequence).

The chain recombines TRBV5-6 with TRBJ2-3; D remains unclear. Germline CDR1 and CDR2: SGHDT and YYEEEE. The CDR3 sequence is 14 residues long. Trimming left V 0 bases short and J 2 bases short, with 7 bases between. CDR3 in DNA: TGTGCCAGCAGCTTGGACGGTTCCACAGATACGCAGTATTTT. This codes for CASSLDGSTDTQYF.

This chain joins TRBV4-2 and TRBJ2-3, with 13 bases that match TRBD2. With 1 base clipped from V and 2 bases from J, the junction kept 3 bases outside the gene matches. This CDR3 has 17 amino acids. Germline CDR1 is LGHNA and CDR2 is YNFKEQ. CDR3 coding DNA: TGTGCCAGCAGCCAAGTAACTAGCGGGGGGGCCACAGATACGCAGTATTTT. It encodes CASSQVTSGGATDTQYF.

The chain carries TRBV2 and TRBJ2-5; D not resolved. CDR3 length: 12 residues. CDR1 is SNHLY, CDR2 FYNNEI, per germline. The V gene lost 6 bases and the J gene lost 2 bases, with 7 bases spanning the gap. DNA of the CDR3: TGTGCCAGCAGCCCGAATCAAGAGACCCAGTACTTC. Protein product: CASSPNQETQYF.

This clone was observed once. CDR3 nucleotide sequence: TGTGCCAGCAGGGCAGACAGGTCATATGGAAACACCATATATTTT. Translating it yields CASRADRSYGNTIYF. V gene TRBV2 combines with J gene TRBJ1-3; D possibly corresponds to TRBD1 (6 bases). Trimming left V 6 bases short and J 3 bases short, with 15 bases between. This CDR3 comprises 15 residues. CDR1 and CDR2 from the germline V gene are SNHLY and FYNNEI.

This clone was detected a few times. V is TRBV27 and J is TRBJ2-7; maybe TRBD2 (6 bases). The germline gives CDR1 MNHEY, CDR2 SMNVEV (reference sequence). The CDR3 has 13 amino acids. V gave up 3 bases and J gave up 4 bases, with 10 bases separating them. CDR3 region: CASSFQGGYEQYF. The CDR3 region has the DNA TGTGCCAGCAGTTTTCAAGGAGGGTACGAGCAGTACTTC.

This chain uses TRBV19 with TRBJ2-7; TRBD1 matches at 7 bases. The CDR3 has 14 residues. Germline loops: CDR1 LNHDA, CDR2 SQIVND (reference sequence). V shed 2 bases, J shed 4 bases, and the junction held 5 bases outside the gene matches. The CDR3 spells CASSIPGGRYEQYF. As DNA, the CDR3 is TGTGCCAGTAGTATACCAGGGGGTAGGTACGAGCAGTACTTC.

V usage is TRBV4-1 and J usage is TRBJ1-2; TRBD1 matches 8 bases. In germline, CDR1 is MGHRA, CDR2 YSYEKL. This CDR3 spans 16 amino acids. V dropped 0 bases and J dropped 2; count of bases not matched to a gene: 5. For the CDR3, the DNA is TGCGCCAGCAGCCAAGATTACCGGACAGGGAACTATGGCTACACCTTC. Its translation is CASSQDYRTGNYGYTF.

The chain joins TRBV18 to TRBJ1-2; TRBD1 aligns across 11 bases. With 5 bases clipped from V and 3 bases from J, the junction kept 8 bases outside the gene matches. The CDR3 length is 16 residues. The V gene's germline CDR1 is KGHSH and CDR2 LQKENI. DNA of the CDR3: TGTGCCAGCTCAGAGACCGGGACAGGGGGGGACTATGGCTACACCTTC. This codes for CASSETGTGGDYGYTF. Full variable domain (rest looked up from reference TRBV18 and TRBJ1-2): NAGVMQNPRHLVRRRGQEARLRCSPMKGHSHVYWYRQLPEEGLKFMVYLQKENIIDESGMPKERFSAEFPKEGPSILRIQQVVRGDSAAYFCASSETGTGGDYGYTFGSGTRLTVV.

The chain carries TRBV7-2 and TRBJ1-5, with a tentative D call TRBD1 (5 bases). CDR1 and CDR2 from the germline V gene are SGHTA and FQGNSA. V was pared by 4 bases and J by 2 bases, with 15 bases between. This CDR3 contains 16 residues. The CDR3 protein is CASSSQSGGRNQPQHF. The CDR3, as DNA: TGTGCCAGCAGCTCCCAGTCGGGGGGTCGCAATCAGCCCCAGCATTTT.

The CDR3 DNA sequence: TGTGCCAGCAGTCGTGTAAACATAGATAGCAATCAGCCCCAGCATTTT. This gives the protein CASSRVNIDSNQPQHF. The rearrangement joins TRBV28 to TRBJ1-5; D is unresolved. This CDR3 comprises 16 residues. Trimming took 5 bases from V and 0 from J, leaving 14 bases between them. CDR1 is MDHEN, CDR2 SYDVKM, per germline.

The V gene is TRBV9, the J gene TRBJ1-6; D is possibly TRBD1 (5 bases). Germline V lookup: CDR1 SGDLS, CDR2 YYNGEE. Trimming shortened V by 4 bases and J by 9 bases, and 17 bases separated the two germline ends. CDR3 length: 15 amino acids. CDR3 sequence (DNA): TGTGCCAGCAGCTCCCCGGGACGGAGAATTTCACCCCTCCACTTT. This gives the protein CASSSPGRRISPLHF. Looking up the rest from reference TRBV9 and TRBJ1-6 gives the full variable domain: DSGVTQTPKHLITATGQRVTLRCSPRSGDLSVYWYQQSLDQGLQFLIQYYNGEERAKGNILERFSAQQFPDLHSELNLSSLELGDSALYFCASSSPGRRISPLHFGNGTRLTVT.

This clone was picked up a small number of times. V and J are TRBV6-5 and TRBJ2-7; the D is unclear. The CDR3 runs to 12 residues. V lost 8 bases, J lost 5 bases, and 13 bases lay in between. Per the germline V gene, CDR1 is MNHEY and CDR2 is SVGAGI. DNA for the CDR3: TGTGCCAGCTCACCCGACCAGGACGAGCAGTACTTC. Its protein is CASSPDQDEQYF.